The 28 T cell receptor beta chains below were found in one sample sequenced in a study of OX40 agonist ivuxolimab in advanced cancers. This table comes from immunoSEQ multiplex PCR, and its TCRdb copy is limited to in-frame clones, with some not included. The data show 70,000 to 90,000 clones, roughly 89% seen once. This specimen consisted of CD4+ or CD8+ T cells sorted from blood, obtained in a trial of the OX40 agonist ivuxolimab. The origin of the receptors is an adult with an advanced solid tumor such as melanoma, head and neck, liver or kidney cancer.

V usage is TRBV11-2 and J usage is TRBJ2-7; 9 nucleotides agree with TRBD1. Germline CDR1 and CDR2: SGHAT and FQNNGV. J lost 1 base, V lost 4 bases, and 5 bases had no gene match. The CDR3 loop spans 15 amino acids. The CDR3 region has the DNA TGTGCCAGCAGCTCCATGGGACAGGGTTCCTACGAGCAGTACTTC. Its protein product is CASSSMGQGSYEQYF.

The count of this clone is one. The J gene is TRBJ1-4, the V gene TRBV9; D possibly corresponds to TRBD1 (5 bases). This CDR3 is 16 amino acids long. The germline gives CDR1 SGDLS, CDR2 YYNGEE. Trimming took off 0 bases at V and 3 bases at J, with 12 bases between the two ends. In nucleotides, the CDR3 is TGTGCCAGCAGCGTAGAATGGGGCCGTTCTAATGAAAAACTGTTTTTT. Translating gives CASSVEWGRSNEKLFF.

The V call is TRBV28, the J call TRBJ2-6, with D possibly being TRBD1 (6 bases). CDR3 length: 16 amino acids. V lost 5 bases and J 0 bases, leaving 11 bases between the germline ends. Per the germline V gene, CDR1 is MDHEN and CDR2 is SYDVKM. CDR3 DNA sequence: TGTGCCAGCAGTCTGGACAGATACTCTGGGGCCAACGTCCTGACTTTC. It specifies CASSLDRYSGANVLTF.

This chain links TRBV19 with TRBJ2-5, with a weak D call TRBD1 (5 bases). The J call could be wrong; TRBJ2-7 is a better fit for the DNA end. Looked up from germline, CDR1 is LNHDA and CDR2 is SQIVND (reference sequence). The CDR3 is 14 amino acids. CDR3 in DNA: TGTGCCAGTAGTACCCCGGACACGTACTACGAGCAGTACTTC. Its translation is CASSTPDTYYEQYF.

The chain carries TRBV19 and TRBJ1-1, with 9 bases identical to TRBD1. This CDR3 region has 15 residues. Germline-derived CDR1 and CDR2 are LNHDA and SQIVND (reference sequence). V lost 1 base, J lost 5 bases, and 5 bases stayed unmatched. CDR3 in DNA: TGTGCCAGTAGTATAGGGGGACAGGGTGGGACTGAAGCTTTCTTT. It codes for CASSIGGQGGTEAFF.

The rearrangement joins TRBV28 to TRBJ1-2, with D unresolved. This CDR3 region has 15 residues. The germline V gene encodes CDR1 MDHEN and CDR2 SYDVKM. V lost 3 bases, J lost 4 bases, and 15 bases lay in between. The CDR3 sequence: CASSLVQPTLYGYTF. CDR3 in DNA: TGTGCCAGCAGTTTGGTCCAGCCCACCCTCTATGGCTACACCTTC.

The chain links TRBV6-6 to TRBJ2-5; tentative D call: TRBD1 (6 bases). V shed 6 bases and J shed 2 bases, with 10 bases lying between them. The germline gives CDR1 MNHNY, CDR2 SVGAGI (reference sequence). CDR3 length: 13 residues. The CDR3 sequence: CASRDGQQETQYF. CDR3 DNA sequence: TGTGCCAGCAGGGACGGACAGCAAGAGACCCAGTACTTC.

Regarding this clone: The junction does not match germline at one end; this may be a read error. V gene TRBV6-1 combines with J gene TRBJ2-7; D not resolved. Germline CDR1 reads MNHNS; CDR2 reads SASEGT. This CDR3 contains 17 residues. CDR3 residues: CAGSEARPLRRTYEQYF. CDR3 nucleotide sequence: TGTGCCGGCAGTGAAGCGAGGCCTCTCCGCCGTACCTACGAGCAGTACTTC.

This chain links TRBV28 with TRBJ2-1, with TRBD2 matching over 9 bases. Germline lookup yields CDR1 MDHEN and CDR2 SYDVKM. The CDR3 consists of 16 residues. The V and J ends lost 3 bases and 5 bases, in that order; junction bases with no gene match: 8. The DNA for the CDR3 is TGTGCCAGCAGTTTTCTCGCGGGGGGGGTGCACAATGAGCAGTTCTTC. Translating it yields CASSFLAGGVHNEQFF. Complete variable domain (other parts from reference TRBV28 and TRBJ2-1): DVKVTQSSRYLVKRTGEKVFLECVQDMDHENMFWYRQDPGLGLRLIYFSYDVKMKEKGDIPEGYSVSREKKERFSLILESASTNQTSMYLCASSFLAGGVHNEQFFGPGTRLTVL.

This clone was observed a single time. This chain uses TRBV19 with TRBJ1-1; 9 bases match TRBD1. CDR1 is LNHDA, CDR2 SQIVND, per germline (reference sequence). Trimming at V came to 2 bases and at J to 1 base, leaving 2 bases not matched to a gene. This CDR3 is 15 amino acids long. The CDR3 protein is CASSITGQGNTEAFF. The CDR3 DNA sequence: TGTGCCAGTAGTATAACGGGACAGGGGAACACTGAAGCTTTCTTT.

The chain joins TRBV5-1 to TRBJ2-3; D is unresolved. Germline assignment: CDR1 SGHRS and CDR2 YFSETQ. V lost 0 bases and J lost 3, with 5 bases in between. CDR3 size: 13 residues. In nucleotides, the CDR3 is TGCGCCAGCAGCTTGGATGCAACAGATACGCAGTATTTT. It translates to CASSLDATDTQYF. The entire variable domain, with the rest obtained from reference TRBV5-1 and TRBJ2-3, is as follows: KAGVTQTPRYLIKTRGQQVTLSCSPISGHRSVSWYQQTPGQGLQFLFEYFSETQRNKGNFPGRFSGRQFSNSRSEMNVSTLELGDSALYLCASSLDATDTQYFGPGTRLTVL.

The chain has TRBV15 and TRBJ1-2; D might be TRBD1 (6 bases). V lost 1 base and J lost 4, with 13 bases in between. Germline V gives CDR1 LNHNV, CDR2 YYDKDF (reference sequence). The CDR3 has 15 residues. Written as DNA, the CDR3 is TGTGCCACCAGCAGAGTAGCCGGGACACCCTATGGCTACACCTTC. This gives the protein CATSRVAGTPYGYTF.

V and J are TRBV2 and TRBJ1-5; 8 positions agree with TRBD1. After removal of 4 bases from V and 6 bases from J, the junction contained 2 bases not matched to a gene. From germline, CDR1 is SNHLY and CDR2 FYNNEI. The CDR3 totals 13 residues. Here the CDR3 reads CASSGTGRQPQHF. CDR3 sequence (DNA): TGTGCCAGCAGTGGGACAGGGCGTCAGCCCCAGCATTTT.

The rearrangement uses TRBV28 and TRBJ1-2; weak D call: TRBD1 (5 bases). The CDR3 has 17 residues. Germline V lookup: CDR1 MDHEN, CDR2 SYDVKM. The V and J ends lost 4 bases and 2 bases respectively, with 20 bases between them. The CDR3 DNA sequence: TGTGCCAGCAGTTCGGTCGATCTGGGACGGACGAACTATGGCTACACCTTC. Residues: CASSSVDLGRTNYGYTF.

The rearrangement uses TRBV19 and TRBJ2-1; no clear D gene. The CDR3 is made up of 13 amino acids. Germline assignment: CDR1 LNHDA and CDR2 SQIVND (reference sequence). The CDR3 DNA follows: TGTGGGGGAAGACACAAGGCCTACAATGAGCAGTTCTTC. It is translated as CGGRHKAYNEQFF.

The table lists this clone with a few counts. This chain links TRBV29-1 with TRBJ1-2; D gene uncertain. The CDR3 loop spans 11 amino acids. Trimming left V 4 bases short and J 6 bases short, with 9 bases between. CDR1 SQVTM and CDR2 ANQGSEA come from the germline V gene. The CDR3 sequence is CSVAEGNGYTF. The CDR3 DNA follows: TGCAGCGTTGCAGAAGGGAATGGCTACACCTTC.

This clone showed up just a few times. The V and J genes are TRBV4-1 and TRBJ2-1; D may be TRBD2 (6 bases). Between the trimmed V and J ends, which lost 0 bases and 14 bases, there was a span of 14 bases. Germline CDR1 MGHRA, CDR2 YSYEKL. The CDR3 length is 13 residues. CDR3 region: CASSQERAGWKFF. CDR3 bases: TGCGCCAGCAGCCAAGAAAGGGCGGGATGGAAGTTCTTC.

The CDR3 loop reads CASNRQGAAFF. The CDR3, as DNA: TGTGCCAGCAACCGACAGGGTGCAGCTTTCTTT. This chain uses TRBV6-9 with TRBJ1-1; 7 positions agree with TRBD1. Germline loops: CDR1 MNHGY, CDR2 SVAAGI. The CDR3 runs 11 residues. J lost 10 bases, V lost 7 bases, and 6 bases had no gene match.

The rearrangement links TRBV11-2 to TRBJ2-7; D is perhaps TRBD1 (5 bases). V was pared by 4 bases and J by 1 base, with 11 bases between. The CDR3 runs to 14 residues. The germline V gene has CDR1 SGHAT and CDR2 FQNNGV. The CDR3 sequence is CASSWGWSSYEQYF. The CDR3 DNA follows: TGTGCCAGCAGCTGGGGCTGGTCTTCCTACGAGCAGTACTTC.

The V and J genes are TRBV11-2 and TRBJ1-4, with unresolved D. The V end lost 5 bases, the J end lost 8 bases, and 21 bases lay between the germline ends. Germline-derived CDR1 and CDR2 are SGHAT and FQNNGV. The CDR3 runs 16 residues. The CDR3 loop reads CASSARRWAKEEKLFF. In DNA form, the CDR3 reads TGTGCCAGCAGCGCACGCCGGTGGGCAAAGGAGGAAAAACTGTTTTTT.

The chain is built from TRBV6-1 and TRBJ2-5; 10 bases match TRBD2. This CDR3 contains 13 residues. With V trimmed by 6 bases and J by 3 bases, 1 base remained unmatched. Germline V gene data show CDR1 as MNHNS and CDR2 as SASEGT. CDR3 loop: CASRLAGEETQYF. The CDR3 nucleotides are TGTGCCAGCAGGCTAGCGGGAGAAGAGACCCAGTACTTC.

V is TRBV9 and J is TRBJ1-2; 10 positions agree with TRBD1. The length of the CDR3 is 15 residues. The V segment lost 0 bases and the J segment 4 bases; nucleotides outside the gene matches: 3. Germline CDR1 SGDLS, CDR2 YYNGEE. CDR3: CASSVDGQGGYGYTF. Written as DNA, the CDR3 is TGTGCCAGCAGCGTAGACGGACAGGGGGGCTATGGCTACACCTTC. The full variable domain, rest sourced from reference TRBV9 and TRBJ1-2, is DSGVTQTPKHLITATGQRVTLRCSPRSGDLSVYWYQQSLDQGLQFLIQYYNGEERAKGNILERFSAQQFPDLHSELNLSSLELGDSALYFCASSVDGQGGYGYTFGSGTRLTVV.

As regards this clone: Other DNA sequences in the sample encode the same CDR3. The chain employs TRBV18 and TRBJ1-4; possible D gene TRBD1, 5 bases. The CDR3 consists of 14 residues. V was pared by 0 bases and J by 7 bases, with 9 bases between. Germline CDR1 and CDR2: KGHSH and LQKENI. The CDR3 sequence: CASSPPGDSEKLFF. The DNA of the CDR3 is TGTGCCAGCTCACCACCAGGGGATAGTGAAAAACTGTTTTTT. Using reference TRBV18 and TRBJ1-4 for the parts outside the CDR3, the full variable domain is NAGVMQNPRHLVRRRGQEARLRCSPMKGHSHVYWYRQLPEEGLKFMVYLQKENIIDESGMPKERFSAEFPKEGPSILRIQQVVRGDSAAYFCASSPPGDSEKLFFGSGTQLSVL.

The J gene is TRBJ2-7, the V gene TRBV18; D is ambiguous. V was clipped by 3 bases and J by 2 bases, with 11 bases between them. The CDR3 contains 14 residues. Germline V lookup: CDR1 KGHSH, CDR2 LQKENI. CDR3 DNA: TGTGCCAGCTCACCGGATGGCAGAACCTACGAGCAGTACTTC. It specifies CASSPDGRTYEQYF.

This chain joins TRBV19 and TRBJ1-4; TRBD1 might be the D (5 bases). Between the trimmed V and J ends, which lost 1 base and 7 bases, there was a span of 22 bases. Germline-derived CDR1 and CDR2 are LNHDA and SQIVND (reference sequence). The CDR3 runs to 18 residues. The CDR3 DNA reads as TGTGCCAGTAGTATAGCCCCCAGGGCGAGGGGCCGGGGTGAAAAACTGTTTTTT. It translates to CASSIAPRARGRGEKLFF.

The chain couples TRBV29-1 to TRBJ2-3; TRBD1 might be the D (6 bases). This CDR3 is 13 amino acids long. Germline V gene sequence: CDR1 SQVTM, CDR2 ANQGSEA. Trimming stripped 6 bases from V and 0 bases from J, with 10 bases between. The CDR3 nucleotides are TGCAGCGTGTGCCAGGGGAGCACAGATACGCAGTATTTT. This sequence encodes CSVCQGSTDTQYF.

The chain carries TRBV2 and TRBJ2-1; 10 bases line up with TRBD2. Germline V gene data show CDR1 as SNHLY and CDR2 as FYNNEI. The V segment lost 2 bases and the J segment 6 bases; nucleotides outside the gene matches: 4. The CDR3 spans 15 residues. The CDR3 is CASSERTSGFNEQFF. The CDR3 DNA reads as TGTGCCAGCAGTGAACGGACTAGCGGTTTCAATGAGCAGTTCTTC.

This clone was recorded only once. The V call is TRBV5-4, the J call TRBJ1-2, with D possibly matching TRBD1 (5 bases). CDR3 size: 16 residues. Trimming stripped 4 bases from V and 2 bases from J, with 18 bases between. CDR1 is SGHNT and CDR2 is YYREEE in the germline V gene (reference sequence). Written as DNA, the CDR3 is TGTGCCAGCAGCCCCCGCTGGGGCAGGCAGAACTATGGCTACACCTTC. Amino acids: CASSPRWGRQNYGYTF.